The following is a T cell receptor beta chain sequence with its context. Some clones are missing from TCRdb's copy, which holds only in-frame ones; the method was immunoSEQ multiplex PCR. Of 200,000 to 250,000 clones detected, 70% to 90% appear once; the ten largest clones hold approximately 10%. This sample is part of a study of blood T cell repertoires in COVID-19. Germline V gene sequence: CDR1 WNHNN, CDR2 SYGVQD (reference sequence). The CDR3 is 14 residues long. V dropped 4 bases and J dropped 4; count of bases not matched to a gene: 5. The chain carries TRBV10-1 and TRBJ2-7; the match to TRBD2 covers 9 bases. The source material was PBMCs or T cells enriched from blood (not recorded which). The receptor was derived from a young man who had recovered from COVID-19. CDR3 sequence reads: CASSVATSGYEQYF. Here the CDR3 DNA reads TGCGCCAGCAGTGTGGCGACTAGCGGATACGAGCAGTACTTC.